The following is a T cell receptor beta chain sequence with its context. Its antigen is currently unknown. Second-dose groups at about 4 or about 12 weeks were pooled. This sample was included in a study of T cell responses to AZD1222 COVID-19 vaccine. Study-level points and caveats: Only 6 or 7 AZD1222 recipients tested seropositive at baseline. When two AZD1222 doses had been given, Spike-specific TCR breadth and depth rose. Without day 14 samples, only post-peak T cell repertoires were studied.

TCRdb's copy holds only in-frame clones and misses some; the assay was immunoSEQ multiplex PCR. The data contain tens of thousands of clones, about 91% of them seen just once; the ten biggest clones take up 7% to 10%. This material consisted of peripheral blood, taken 28 days after the second AZD1222 dose. This clonotype originated in an adult who received the AZD1222 COVID-19 vaccine.

CDR3 amino acids: CASSEIRAGGPTEQFF. CDR3 coding DNA: TGTGCCAGCAGTGAAATCCGAGCGGGAGGGCCCACTGAGCAGTTCTTC. The chain uses TRBV25-1 and TRBJ2-1; 10 positions match TRBD2. Germline CDR1 is MGHDK and CDR2 is SYGVNS. The CDR3 extends over 16 amino acids. J lost 9 bases, V lost 2 bases, and 10 bases had no gene match.